The 3 T cell receptor beta chains reported below all come from one sample, sequenced in a study of OX40 agonist ivuxolimab in advanced cancers. The data were produced by immunoSEQ multiplex PCR, yet TCRdb's version contains in-frame clones alone and is incomplete. The table includes fewer than 80,000 clones, about 83% detected once. The sample was CD4+ or CD8+ T cells sorted from blood, taken in a trial of the OX40 agonist ivuxolimab. The receptor source for this set is an adult with an advanced solid tumor such as melanoma, head and neck, liver or kidney cancer.

The rearrangement joins TRBV29-1 to TRBJ1-2; D is perhaps TRBD1 (6 bases). Germline values: CDR1 SQVTM, CDR2 ANQGSEA. Trimming left V 7 bases short and J 5 bases short, with 14 bases between. The CDR3 sequence is 12 residues long. As DNA, the CDR3 is TGCAGCGGTTTGAGGGGGTCTTATGGCTACACCTTC. It is translated as CSGLRGSYGYTF.

The CDR3 DNA follows: TGCAGCGTTAGGGGACAGGAGATCACCGGGGAGCTGTTTTTT. As protein: CSVRGQEITGELFF. The rearrangement uses TRBV29-1 and TRBJ2-2, with 8 bases lining up with TRBD1. V trimming: 5 bases; J trimming: 4 bases; junction bases outside the gene matches: 6. CDR1 and CDR2 (germline): SQVTM, ANQGSEA. This CDR3 is 14 amino acids long.

The V gene is TRBV30, the J gene TRBJ1-3; D not certain. The germline V and J ends were trimmed by 3 bases and 3 bases, with 21 bases remaining between them. Germline CDR1 is GTSNPN and CDR2 is SVGIG (reference sequence). This CDR3 region has 17 residues. CDR3: CAWSGRTYQAGGNTIYF. CDR3 nucleotide sequence: TGTGCCTGGAGCGGGCGAACTTATCAGGCTGGTGGAAACACCATATATTTT.